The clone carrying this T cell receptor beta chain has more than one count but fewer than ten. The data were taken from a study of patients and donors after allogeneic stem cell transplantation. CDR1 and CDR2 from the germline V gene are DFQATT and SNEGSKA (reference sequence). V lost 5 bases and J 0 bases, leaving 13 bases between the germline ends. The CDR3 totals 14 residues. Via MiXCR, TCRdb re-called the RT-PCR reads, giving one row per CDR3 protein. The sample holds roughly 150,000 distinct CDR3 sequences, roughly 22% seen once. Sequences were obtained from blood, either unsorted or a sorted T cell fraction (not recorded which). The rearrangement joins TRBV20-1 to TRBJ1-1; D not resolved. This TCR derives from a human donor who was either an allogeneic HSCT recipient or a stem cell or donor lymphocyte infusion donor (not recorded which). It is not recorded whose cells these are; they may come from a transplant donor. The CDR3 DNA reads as TGCAGTGCTGGTGGAGGCAGCTTGAACACTGAAGCTTTCTTT. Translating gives CSAGGGSLNTEAFF.